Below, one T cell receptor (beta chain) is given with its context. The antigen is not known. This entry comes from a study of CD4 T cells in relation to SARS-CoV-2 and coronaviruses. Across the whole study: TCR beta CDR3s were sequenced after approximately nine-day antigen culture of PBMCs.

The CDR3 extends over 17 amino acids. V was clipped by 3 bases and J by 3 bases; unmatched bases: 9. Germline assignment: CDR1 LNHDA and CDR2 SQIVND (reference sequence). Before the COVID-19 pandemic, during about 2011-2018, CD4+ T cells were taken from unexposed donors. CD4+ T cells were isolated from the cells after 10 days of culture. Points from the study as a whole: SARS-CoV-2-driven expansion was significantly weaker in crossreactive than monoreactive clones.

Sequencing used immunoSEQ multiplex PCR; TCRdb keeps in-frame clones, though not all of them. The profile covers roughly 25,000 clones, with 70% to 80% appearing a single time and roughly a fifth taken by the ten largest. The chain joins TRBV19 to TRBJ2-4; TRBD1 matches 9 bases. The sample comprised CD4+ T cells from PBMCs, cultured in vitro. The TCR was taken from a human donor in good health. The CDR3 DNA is TGTGCCAGTAGTATGGGACAGGGCTGGGGGGTCAAAAACATTCAGTACTTC. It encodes CASSMGQGWGVKNIQYF.